These T cell receptor beta chains were read from a single sample in a study of T-cell memory formation after mild COVID-19. Using its own MiXCR run on the 5' RACE reads, TCRdb lists one record per CDR3 protein. The data show 120,000 to 150,000 distinct CDR3 sequences, with about 19% seen just once and 2% to 2.5% held by the top ten. The source material was PBMCs or a T cell subset sorted from them (not recorded which). The source is an adult woman who had mild COVID-19 (a few samples of this study predate the infection). Cell type and time point are not known. Both conserved end residues are part of each CDR3. The D gene is left open where the match is weak. Some rows mark clone size as missing; the rest say once, few, many or name a class of expanded clone.

D gene	clone size	J gene	V gene	CDR3 protein	CDR3 DNA
TRBD1	-	TRBJ2-1	TRBV7-2	CASSLVPGQVMNEQFF	TGTGCCAGCAGCTTAGTCCCCGGACAGGTAATGAATGAGCAGTTCTTC
TRBD2	many	TRBJ2-6	TRBV20-1	CSAGGSSGANVLTF	TGCAGTGCGGGGGGGAGCTCTGGGGCCAACGTCCTGACTTTC
-	-	TRBJ1-1	TRBV6-6	CASSPMTGQGGTEAFF	TGTGCCAGCAGCCCCATGACCGGGCAGGGAGGGACTGAAGCTTTCTTT
-	-	TRBJ1-5	TRBV5-5	CASSPLGGQSQPQHF	TGTGCCAGCAGCCCCTTGGGAGGGCAGAGCCAGCCCCAGCATTTT
TRBD1	many	TRBJ2-1	TRBV11-1	CASSQTGTGHNEQFF	TGTGCCAGCAGCCAGACCGGGACAGGTCACAATGAGCAGTTCTTC
TRBD2	few	TRBJ2-1	TRBV7-2	CASSPSGNEQFF	TGTGCCAGCAGCCCTAGCGGCAATGAGCAGTTCTTC
-	few	TRBJ2-2	TRBV14	CASSHLGAGELFF	TGTGCCAGCAGCCACCTAGGGGCCGGGGAGCTGTTTTTT
-	-	TRBJ1-2	TRBV24-1	CATQGGSYGYTF	TGTGCCACCCAAGGGGGATCCTATGGCTACACCTTC
TRBD2	-	TRBJ2-7	TRBV20-1	CSARTSWEQYF	TGCAGTGCGCGGACTAGCTGGGAGCAGTACTTC
TRBD1	-	TRBJ2-7	TRBV6-5	CASSYHGQERGEQYF	TGTGCCAGCAGTTACCATGGACAGGAACGTGGCGAGCAGTACTTC
TRBD1	-	TRBJ2-1	TRBV7-8	CASSPATGRSSYNEQFF	TGTGCCAGCAGCCCGGCGACAGGGCGAAGCTCCTACAATGAGCAGTTCTTC
TRBD2	-	TRBJ2-1	TRBV6-2/TRBV6-3	CASLRSGGGNNEQFF	TGTGCCAGCCTGCGTAGCGGGGGCGGTAACAATGAGCAGTTCTTC
TRBD1	few	TRBJ2-1	TRBV6-6	CASRPDREPYNEQFF	TGTGCCAGCAGACCTGACAGGGAACCCTACAATGAGCAGTTCTTC
TRBD1	-	TRBJ2-6	TRBV11-3	CASSYPGGSGANVLTF	TGTGCCAGCAGCTACCCAGGGGGCTCCGGGGCCAACGTCCTGACTTTC
-	few	TRBJ2-1	TRBV5-1	CASSPTSSSYNEQFF	TGCGCCAGCAGCCCCACGAGCTCGTCCTACAATGAGCAGTTCTTC
-	-	TRBJ2-1	TRBV6-5	CASSSWGGEQFF	TGTGCCAGCAGTTCCTGGGGTGGTGAGCAGTTCTTC
-	few	TRBJ1-3	TRBV7-2	CASSSTRVSGNTIYF	TGTGCCAGCAGCTCAACCCGGGTGTCGGGAAACACCATATATTTT
-	few	TRBJ1-6	TRBV5-1	CASSLGVQKNSPLHF	TGCGCCAGCAGCTTGGGGGTACAGAAGAATTCACCCCTCCACTTT
TRBD1	few	TRBJ2-7	TRBV5-1	CASSFDRGFYEQYF	TGCGCCAGCAGCTTCGACAGGGGATTCTACGAGCAGTACTTC
-	-	TRBJ1-3	TRBV12-3/TRBV12-4	CASSFPAPGTAGNTIYF	TGTGCCAGCAGTTTTCCGGCCCCTGGGACTGCTGGAAACACCATATATTTT
-	-	TRBJ1-6	TRBV12-3/TRBV12-4	CASRKQLSPLHF	TGTGCCAGCAGAAAACAGCTTTCACCCCTCCACTTT
-	-	TRBJ1-4	TRBV20-1	CSAPDSSTNEKLFF	TGCAGTGCGCCCGACTCTTCAACTAATGAAAAACTGTTTTTT
-	few	TRBJ2-1	TRBV12-3/TRBV12-4	CASSRGKLGGEQFF	TGTGCCAGCAGTCGGGGGAAGCTTGGGGGTGAGCAGTTCTTC
-	-	TRBJ1-1	TRBV7-9	CASSLADRPNTEAFF	TGTGCCAGCAGCTTAGCAGACAGACCGAACACTGAAGCTTTCTTT
-	many	TRBJ2-1	TRBV30	CAWRLSVDEQFF	TGTGCCTGGAGACTTAGCGTGGATGAGCAGTTCTTC
-	many	TRBJ2-7	TRBV7-2	CASSPRGGRLSEQYF	TGTGCCAGCAGCCCCAGGGGGGGGAGGTTGTCCGAGCAGTACTTC
TRBD2	few	TRBJ2-3	TRBV4-1	CASSQERGTSGEDTQYF	TGCGCCAGCAGCCAAGAAAGGGGGACTAGCGGGGAGGATACGCAGTATTTT
-	-	TRBJ1-3	TRBV15	CATSRDAGRSGNTIYF	TGTGCCACCAGCAGGGACGCAGGCCGGTCTGGAAACACCATATATTTT
-	few	TRBJ2-3	TRBV24-1	CATSEDPGVGDTQYF	TGTGCCACCAGTGAAGACCCCGGGGTGGGAGATACGCAGTATTTT
-	-	TRBJ1-4	TRBV20-1	CSANQGREKLFF	TGCAGTGCTAACCAGGGCCGTGAAAAACTGTTTTTT
-	-	TRBJ2-1	TRBV3-1	CASSYRRASEQFF	TGTGCCAGCAGCTACCGAAGGGCCTCCGAGCAGTTCTTC
TRBD1	-	TRBJ1-5	TRBV12-3/TRBV12-4	CASSMGQAVNQPQHF	TGTGCCAGCAGTATGGGACAGGCAGTCAATCAGCCCCAGCATTTT
TRBD2	once	TRBJ2-1	TRBV30	CAWSAIGGTSGRAYNEQFF	TGTGCCTGGAGTGCTATAGGGGGTACTAGCGGGAGGGCCTACAATGAGCAGTTCTTC
TRBD2	-	TRBJ2-1	TRBV12-3/TRBV12-4	CASTLARGAYNEQFF	TGTGCCAGCACCCTAGCCCGGGGGGCCTACAATGAGCAGTTCTTC
-	-	TRBJ2-7	TRBV6-5	CASRFQVSSYEQYF	TGTGCCAGCAGATTCCAGGTCAGCTCCTACGAGCAGTACTTC
-	-	TRBJ2-1	TRBV6-2/TRBV6-3	CASSPPTGYEQFF	TGTGCCAGCAGTCCCCCGACAGGATATGAGCAGTTCTTC
TRBD2	few	TRBJ2-7	TRBV20-1	CSARSRLAGNEQYF	TGCAGTGCTAGATCTCGACTAGCGGGAAACGAGCAGTACTTC
-	few	TRBJ1-2	TRBV5-1	CASSLEAQLGYTF	TGCGCCAGCAGCTTGGAGGCTCAGTTAGGCTACACCTTC
-	-	TRBJ1-5	TRBV19	CASSSEVVSNQPQHF	TGTGCCAGTAGTAGCGAAGTCGTGAGCAATCAGCCCCAGCATTTT
-	-	TRBJ1-5	TRBV5-8	CASRWLTHPQHF	TGTGCCAGCAGGTGGTTAACACATCCCCAGCATTTT
-	-	TRBJ1-2	TRBV4-3	CASSQKAYGNPVHYGYTF	TGCGCCAGCAGCCAAAAGGCATACGGCAATCCAGTACACTATGGCTACACCTTC
TRBD2	few	TRBJ2-1	TRBV5-1	CASSLAAGGYNEQFF	TGCGCCAGCAGCTTAGCCGCGGGAGGTTACAATGAGCAGTTCTTC
-	-	TRBJ2-2	TRBV20-1	CSADAGSHTGELFF	TGCAGTGCTGACGCCGGGTCCCACACCGGGGAGCTGTTTTTT
TRBD2	few	TRBJ2-1	TRBV5-1	CASSSTGTSGVNEQFF	TGCGCCAGCAGCTCGACCGGGACTAGCGGGGTCAATGAGCAGTTCTTC
-	-	TRBJ2-7	TRBV6-2/TRBV6-3	CASTDSPYEQYF	TGTGCCAGCACGGACAGCCCCTACGAGCAGTACTTC
-	-	TRBJ2-3	TRBV12-3/TRBV12-4	CASSLANYPPGSGTTDTQYF	TGTGCCAGCAGTTTAGCGAATTATCCCCCCGGGAGCGGGACAACAGATACGCAGTATTTT
-	few	TRBJ2-1	TRBV20-1	CSAPRTEQFF	TGCAGTGCTCCGCGGACGGAGCAGTTCTTC
-	many	TRBJ2-7	TRBV4-2	CASSPGTPPYEQYF	TGTGCCAGCAGCCCCGGGACGCCCCCCTACGAGCAGTACTTC
-	few	TRBJ2-5	TRBV7-9	CASSLDFAETQYF	TGTGCCAGCAGCTTAGATTTCGCGGAGACCCAGTACTTC
-	-	TRBJ1-5	TRBV12-3/TRBV12-4	CASSFRGTQHF	TGTGCCAGCAGTTTTAGGGGGACCCAGCATTTT
TRBD1	many	TRBJ2-2	TRBV5-1	CASSLGQVHDELFF	TGCGCCAGCAGCTTAGGACAGGTTCATGATGAGCTGTTTTTT
-	many	TRBJ2-6	TRBV10-3	CAIRGDLSGANVLTF	TGTGCCATCAGGGGTGACCTCTCTGGGGCCAACGTCCTGACTTTC
TRBD1	few	TRBJ1-2	TRBV6-1	CASSGQGASYGYTF	TGTGCCAGCAGTGGTCAGGGGGCGAGCTATGGCTACACCTTC
TRBD1	-	TRBJ1-1	TRBV7-2	CASSFTQGARTEAFF	TGTGCCAGCAGCTTTACCCAGGGGGCGCGGACTGAAGCTTTCTTT
-	many	TRBJ2-7	TRBV20-1	CSASKQGGDEQYF	TGCAGTGCTAGTAAACAGGGAGGCGACGAGCAGTACTTC
-	-	TRBJ2-7	TRBV4-1	CASSQVGLVTYEQYF	TGCGCCAGCAGCCAAGTGGGGCTAGTTACTTACGAGCAGTACTTC